The subject of this entry is one TCR beta chain. What it binds is unknown. The CDR3 covers 15 residues. Germline V lookup: CDR1 GTSNPN, CDR2 SVGIG (reference sequence). The V gene lost 5 bases and the J gene lost 1 base, with 15 bases spanning the gap. Sequenced by immunoSEQ multiplex PCR; TCRdb stores in-frame clones only, minus some. This table has 110,000 to 150,000 clones, about 75% appearing once. The data stem from a study of cytotoxic CD8 clonotypes in ibrutinib-treated CLL. Study at large: Once patients had received a median around 12 months of treatment, range 6 to 36, response samples were obtained. Broader study findings: Higher circulating CD8+ T-cell counts strongly accompanied higher baseline clonality, above age-matched healthy donors. Progressing and sustained-remission patients had different sampling times. Under therapy, public clonotypes either contracted or stayed stable, and they were uncommon.

The V and J genes are TRBV30 and TRBJ2-1; no firm D call. Sequencing was performed on PBMCs, taken after 24 months of ibrutinib treatment. The source is a human donor with chronic lymphocytic leukemia. The CDR3 coding sequence is TGTGCCTGGGACCAAGGGCTCTCTTCCTACAATGAGCAGTTCTTC. This codes for CAWDQGLSSYNEQFF.